This T cell receptor beta chain was identified in a study of T cells in Graves' hyperthyroidism and ophthalmopathy. The CDR3 consists of 13 residues. The germline V and J ends were trimmed by 9 bases and 2 bases, with 14 bases remaining between them. Germline CDR1 is MNHNS and CDR2 is SASEGT. This clonotype was seen at least ten times. TCR beta CDR3 region amplification was performed from RNA transcripts. A set of HTBI primers served as the primers for a first-round RT-PCR of the TCR CDR3. From the multiplex PCR reads, TCRdb called clonotypes with MiXCR, one entry per CDR3 protein. Found here are a few hundred thousand distinct CDR3 sequences, approximately 13% of them singletons; the top ten hold roughly 33%.

The specimen was blood. The TCR was taken from a woman aged 40 to 49 with Graves' ophthalmopathy. The chain recombines TRBV6-1 with TRBJ2-7, with D uncertain. The DNA of the CDR3 is TGTGCCAGTCGTTTAGGGTCCGCCTACGAGCAGTACTTC. Protein sequence: CASRLGSAYEQYF.